This T cell receptor beta chain was observed in a study of identical twins. Whole-study results and caveats: Within cord blood, abundant beta clonotypes carried fewer insertions, but memory repertoires showed no such trend.

Remarks on this clonotype: Its antigen is currently unknown.

MiXCR, applied by TCRdb to the 5' RACE reads, yields one record per CDR3 protein. The sample shows around 960,000 distinct CDR3 sequences, around 12% of them seen only once. Trimming left V 4 bases short and J 0 bases short, with 12 bases between. The CDR3 contains 15 residues. CDR1 and CDR2 (germline): LGHDT, YNNKEL (reference sequence). These data are also associated with another study on yellow fever vaccine responses in identical twins.

Sequencing was performed on PBMCs. The sequence was obtained from a woman aged 18 to 35 in good health. The chain links TRBV3-1 to TRBJ1-2; D unresolved. CDR3 bases: TGTGCCAGCAGCCCTCTACTCCTAGCTAACTATGGCTACACCTTC. This encodes CASSPLLLANYGYTF.